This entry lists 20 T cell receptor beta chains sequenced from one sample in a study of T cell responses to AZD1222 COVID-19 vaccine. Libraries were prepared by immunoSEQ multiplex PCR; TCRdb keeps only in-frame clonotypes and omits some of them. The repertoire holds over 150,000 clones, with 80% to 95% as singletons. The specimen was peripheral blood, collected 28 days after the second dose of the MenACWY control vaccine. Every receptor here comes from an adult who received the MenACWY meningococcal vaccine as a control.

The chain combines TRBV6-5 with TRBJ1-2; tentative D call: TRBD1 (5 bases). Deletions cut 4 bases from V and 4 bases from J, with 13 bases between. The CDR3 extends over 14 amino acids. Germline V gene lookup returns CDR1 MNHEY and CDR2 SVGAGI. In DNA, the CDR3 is TGTGCCAGCAGTTCGCCTGACAGAACCTATGGCTACACCTTC. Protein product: CASSSPDRTYGYTF.

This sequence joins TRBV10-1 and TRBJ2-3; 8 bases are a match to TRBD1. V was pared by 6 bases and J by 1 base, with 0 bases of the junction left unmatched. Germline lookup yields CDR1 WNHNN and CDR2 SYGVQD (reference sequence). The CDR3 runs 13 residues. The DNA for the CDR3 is TGCGCCAGCAGGGGACAGGGCACAGATACGCAGTATTTT. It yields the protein CASRGQGTDTQYF.

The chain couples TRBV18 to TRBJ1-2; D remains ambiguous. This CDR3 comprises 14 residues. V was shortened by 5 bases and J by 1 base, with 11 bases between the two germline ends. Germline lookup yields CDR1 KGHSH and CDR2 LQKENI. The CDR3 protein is CASSTNQVNYGYTF. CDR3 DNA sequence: TGTGCCAGCTCAACCAACCAGGTTAACTATGGCTACACCTTC. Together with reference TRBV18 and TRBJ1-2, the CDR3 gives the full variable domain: NAGVMQNPRHLVRRRGQEARLRCSPMKGHSHVYWYRQLPEEGLKFMVYLQKENIIDESGMPKERFSAEFPKEGPSILRIQQVVRGDSAAYFCASSTNQVNYGYTFGSGTRLTVV.

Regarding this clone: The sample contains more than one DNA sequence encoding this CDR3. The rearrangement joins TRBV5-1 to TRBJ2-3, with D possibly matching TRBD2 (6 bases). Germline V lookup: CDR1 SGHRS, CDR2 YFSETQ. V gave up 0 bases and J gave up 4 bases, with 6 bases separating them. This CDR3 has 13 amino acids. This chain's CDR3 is CASSLAGADTQYF. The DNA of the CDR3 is TGCGCCAGCAGCTTGGCGGGGGCAGATACGCAGTATTTT.

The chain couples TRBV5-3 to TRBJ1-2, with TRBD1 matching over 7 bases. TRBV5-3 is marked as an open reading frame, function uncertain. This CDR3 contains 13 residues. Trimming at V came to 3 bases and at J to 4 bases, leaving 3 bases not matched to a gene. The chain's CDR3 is CARSSDRCYGYTF. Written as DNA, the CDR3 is TGTGCCAGAAGCTCGGACAGGTGCTATGGCTACACCTTC.

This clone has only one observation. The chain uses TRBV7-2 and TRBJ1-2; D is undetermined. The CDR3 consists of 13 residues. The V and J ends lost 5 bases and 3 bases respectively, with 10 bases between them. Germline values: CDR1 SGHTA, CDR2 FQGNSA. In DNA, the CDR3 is TGTGCCAGCAGCGATCAGATATACTATGGCTACACCTTC. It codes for CASSDQIYYGYTF. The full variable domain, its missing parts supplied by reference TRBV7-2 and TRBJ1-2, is GAGVSQSPSNKVTEKGKDVELRCDPISGHTALYWYRQSLGQGLEFLIYFQGNSAPDKSGLPSDRFSAERTGGSVSTLTIQRTQQEDSAVYLCASSDQIYYGYTFGSGTRLTVV.

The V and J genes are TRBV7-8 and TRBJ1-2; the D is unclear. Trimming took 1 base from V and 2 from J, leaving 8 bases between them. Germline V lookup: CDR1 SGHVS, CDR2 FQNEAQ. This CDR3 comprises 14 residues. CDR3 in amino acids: CASSLDFLNYGYTF. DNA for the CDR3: TGTGCCAGCAGCTTAGATTTTCTAAACTATGGCTACACCTTC. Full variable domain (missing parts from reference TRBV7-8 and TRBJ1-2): GAGVSQSPRYKVAKRGQDVALRCDPISGHVSLFWYQQALGQGPEFLTYFQNEAQLDKSGLPSDRFFAERPEGSVSTLKIQRTQQEDSAVYLCASSLDFLNYGYTFGSGTRLTVV.

This CDR3 reads CSARDAHGYTF. The CDR3 DNA is TGCAGTGCTAGAGATGCCCATGGCTACACCTTC. V and J are TRBV20-1 and TRBJ1-2, with D unresolved. The CDR3 loop spans 11 amino acids. Looked up from germline, CDR1 is DFQATT and CDR2 is SNEGSKA (reference sequence). V was clipped by 0 bases and J by 6 bases, with 5 bases between them.

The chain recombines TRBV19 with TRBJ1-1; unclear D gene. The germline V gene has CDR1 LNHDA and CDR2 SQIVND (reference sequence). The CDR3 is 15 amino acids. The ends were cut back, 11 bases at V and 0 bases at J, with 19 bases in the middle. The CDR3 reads CASQPLVLMNTEAFF. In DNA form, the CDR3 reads TGTGCCTCACAGCCCCTCGTCCTCATGAACACTGAAGCTTTCTTT.

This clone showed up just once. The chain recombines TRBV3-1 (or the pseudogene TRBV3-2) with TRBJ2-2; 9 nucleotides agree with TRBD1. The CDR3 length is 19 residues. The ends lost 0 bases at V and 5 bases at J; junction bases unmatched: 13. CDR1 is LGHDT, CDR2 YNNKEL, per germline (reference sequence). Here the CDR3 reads CASSQEYVTGQGRTGELFF. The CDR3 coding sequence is TGTGCCAGCAGCCAAGAATATGTTACCGGACAGGGGAGAACCGGGGAGCTGTTTTTT.

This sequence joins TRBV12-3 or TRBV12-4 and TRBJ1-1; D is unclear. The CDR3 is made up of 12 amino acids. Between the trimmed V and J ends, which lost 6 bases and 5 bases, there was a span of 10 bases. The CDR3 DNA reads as TGTGCCAGCAGCCGTCTTAGGACTGAAGCTTTCTTT. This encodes CASSRLRTEAFF.

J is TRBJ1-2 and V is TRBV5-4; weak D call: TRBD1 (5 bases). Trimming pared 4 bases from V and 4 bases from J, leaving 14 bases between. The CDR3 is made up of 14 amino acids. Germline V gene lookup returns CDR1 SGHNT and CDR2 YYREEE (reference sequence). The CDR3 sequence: CASSIQGLPYGYTF. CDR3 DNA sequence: TGTGCCAGCAGCATTCAGGGTCTTCCCTATGGCTACACCTTC.

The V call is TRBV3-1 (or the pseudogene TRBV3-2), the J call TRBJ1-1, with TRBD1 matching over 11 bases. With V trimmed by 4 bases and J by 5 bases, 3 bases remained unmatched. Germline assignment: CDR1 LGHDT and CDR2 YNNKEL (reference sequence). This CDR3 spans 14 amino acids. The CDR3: CASSPWDRGTEAFF. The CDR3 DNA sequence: TGTGCCAGCAGCCCGTGGGACAGGGGGACTGAAGCTTTCTTT.

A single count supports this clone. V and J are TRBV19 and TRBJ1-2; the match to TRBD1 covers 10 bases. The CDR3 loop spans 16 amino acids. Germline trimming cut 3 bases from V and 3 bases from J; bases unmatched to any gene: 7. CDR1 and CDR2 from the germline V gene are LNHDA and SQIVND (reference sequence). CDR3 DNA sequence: TGTGCCAGTAGTATCGGGACAGGGGCTTATTACTATGGCTACACCTTC. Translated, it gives CASSIGTGAYYYGYTF.

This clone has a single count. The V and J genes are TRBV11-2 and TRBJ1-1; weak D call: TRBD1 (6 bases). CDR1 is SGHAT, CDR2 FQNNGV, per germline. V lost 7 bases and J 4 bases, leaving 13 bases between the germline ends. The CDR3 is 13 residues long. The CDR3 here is CASNYNRVTEAFF. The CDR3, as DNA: TGTGCCAGCAACTATAACAGGGTCACTGAAGCTTTCTTT. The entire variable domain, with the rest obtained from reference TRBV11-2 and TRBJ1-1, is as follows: EAGVAQSPRYKIIEKRQSVAFWCNPISGHATLYWYQQILGQGPKLLIQFQNNGVVDDSQLPKDRFSAERLKGVDSTLKIQPAKLEDSAVYLCASNYNRVTEAFFGQGTRLTVV.

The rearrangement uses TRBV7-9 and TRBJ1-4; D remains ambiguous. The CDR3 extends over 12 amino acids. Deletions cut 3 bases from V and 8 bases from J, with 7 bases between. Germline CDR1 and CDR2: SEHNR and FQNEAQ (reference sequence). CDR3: CASSFYREKLFF. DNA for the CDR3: TGTGCCAGCAGCTTCTACCGAGAAAAACTGTTTTTT.

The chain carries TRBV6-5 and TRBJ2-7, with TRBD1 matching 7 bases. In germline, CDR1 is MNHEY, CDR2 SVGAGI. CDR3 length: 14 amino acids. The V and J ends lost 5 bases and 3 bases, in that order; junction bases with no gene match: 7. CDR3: CASSTGQTFYEQYF. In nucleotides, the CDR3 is TGTGCCAGCAGTACGGGACAGACCTTCTACGAGCAGTACTTC.

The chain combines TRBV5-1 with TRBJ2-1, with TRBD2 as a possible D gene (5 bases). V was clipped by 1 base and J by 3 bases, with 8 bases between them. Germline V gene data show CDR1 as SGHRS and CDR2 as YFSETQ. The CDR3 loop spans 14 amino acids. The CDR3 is CASSLREFYNEQFF. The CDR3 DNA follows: TGCGCCAGCAGCTTGAGGGAGTTCTACAATGAGCAGTTCTTC.

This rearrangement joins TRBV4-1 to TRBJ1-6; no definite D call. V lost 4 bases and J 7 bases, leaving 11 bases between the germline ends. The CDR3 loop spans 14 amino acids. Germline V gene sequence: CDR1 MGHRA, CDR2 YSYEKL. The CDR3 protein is CASSPNSGNSPLHF. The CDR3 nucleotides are TGCGCCAGCAGCCCTAACTCGGGCAATTCACCCCTCCACTTT.

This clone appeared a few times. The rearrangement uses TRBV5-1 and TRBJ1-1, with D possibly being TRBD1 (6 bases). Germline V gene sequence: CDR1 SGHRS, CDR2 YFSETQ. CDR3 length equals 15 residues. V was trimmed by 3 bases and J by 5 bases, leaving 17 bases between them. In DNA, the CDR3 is TGCGCCAGCAGCTCGGGGGTTTACCAGGGGACTGAAGCTTTCTTT. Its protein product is CASSSGVYQGTEAFF.